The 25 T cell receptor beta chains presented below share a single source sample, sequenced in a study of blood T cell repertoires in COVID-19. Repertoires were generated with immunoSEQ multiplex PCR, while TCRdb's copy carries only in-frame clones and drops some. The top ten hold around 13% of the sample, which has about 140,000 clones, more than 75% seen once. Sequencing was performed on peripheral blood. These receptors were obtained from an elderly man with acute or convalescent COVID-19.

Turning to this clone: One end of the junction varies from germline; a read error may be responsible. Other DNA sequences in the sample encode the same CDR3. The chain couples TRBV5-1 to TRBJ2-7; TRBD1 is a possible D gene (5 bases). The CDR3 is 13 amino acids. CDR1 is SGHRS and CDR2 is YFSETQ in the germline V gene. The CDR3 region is CASSLGHPYEQYF. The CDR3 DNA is TGTGCCAGCAGCTTGGGGCACCCCTACGAGCAGTACTTC. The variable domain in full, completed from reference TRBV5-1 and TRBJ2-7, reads KAGVTQTPRYLIKTRGQQVTLSCSPISGHRSVSWYQQTPGQGLQFLFEYFSETQRNKGNFPGRFSGRQFSNSRSEMNVSTLELGDSALYLCASSLGHPYEQYFGPGTRLTVT.

CDR3 residues: CASSSDSSGANVLTF. The CDR3 nucleotides read TGTGCCAGCAGTTCCGACAGCTCTGGGGCCAACGTCCTGACTTTC. The chain uses TRBV28 and TRBJ2-6, with a tentative D call TRBD1 (5 bases). Trimming pared 4 bases from V and 0 bases from J, leaving 7 bases between. CDR3 length equals 15 residues. The germline V gene encodes CDR1 MDHEN and CDR2 SYDVKM. Full variable domain (outside the CDR3, taken from reference TRBV28 and TRBJ2-6): DVKVTQSSRYLVKRTGEKVFLECVQDMDHENMFWYRQDPGLGLRLIYFSYDVKMKEKGDIPEGYSVSREKKERFSLILESASTNQTSMYLCASSSDSSGANVLTFGAGSRLTVL.

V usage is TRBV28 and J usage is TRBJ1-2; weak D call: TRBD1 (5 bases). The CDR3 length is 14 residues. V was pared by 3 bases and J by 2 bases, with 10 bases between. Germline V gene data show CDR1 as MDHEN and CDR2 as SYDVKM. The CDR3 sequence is CASSFGGANYGYTF. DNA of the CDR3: TGTGCCAGCAGTTTCGGAGGGGCGAACTATGGCTACACCTTC.

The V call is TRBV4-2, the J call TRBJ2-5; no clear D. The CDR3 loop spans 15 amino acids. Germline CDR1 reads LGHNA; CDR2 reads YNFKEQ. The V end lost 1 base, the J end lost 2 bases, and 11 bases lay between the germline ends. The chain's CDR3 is CASSQGVTKQETQYF. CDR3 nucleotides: TGTGCCAGCAGCCAAGGAGTAACTAAACAAGAGACCCAGTACTTC.

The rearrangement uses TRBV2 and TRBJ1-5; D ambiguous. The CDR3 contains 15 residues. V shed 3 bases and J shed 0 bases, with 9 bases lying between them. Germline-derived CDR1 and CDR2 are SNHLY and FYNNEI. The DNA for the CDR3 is TGTGCCAGCAGTGAGTCAGGTTATAGCAATCAGCCCCAGCATTTT. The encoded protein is CASSESGYSNQPQHF.

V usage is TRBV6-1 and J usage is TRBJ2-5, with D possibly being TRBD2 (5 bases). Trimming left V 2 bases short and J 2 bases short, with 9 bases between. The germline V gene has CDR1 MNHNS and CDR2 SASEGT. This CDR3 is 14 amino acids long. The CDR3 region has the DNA TGTGCCAGCAGTGAAAACGGGAATCAAGAGACCCAGTACTTC. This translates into CASSENGNQETQYF.

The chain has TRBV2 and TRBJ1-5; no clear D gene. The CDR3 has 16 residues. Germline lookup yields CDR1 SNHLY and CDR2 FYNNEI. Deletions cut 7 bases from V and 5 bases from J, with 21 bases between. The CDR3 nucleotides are TGTGCCAGCAAACTCCAGCCCGGGCGGGAGGATCAGCCCCAGCATTTT. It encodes CASKLQPGREDQPQHF.

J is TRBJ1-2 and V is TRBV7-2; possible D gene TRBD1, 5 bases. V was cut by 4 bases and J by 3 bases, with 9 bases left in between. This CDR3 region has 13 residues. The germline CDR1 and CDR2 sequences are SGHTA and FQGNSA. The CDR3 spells CASSSQGDYGYTF. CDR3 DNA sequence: TGTGCCAGCAGCTCCCAGGGTGACTATGGCTACACCTTC.

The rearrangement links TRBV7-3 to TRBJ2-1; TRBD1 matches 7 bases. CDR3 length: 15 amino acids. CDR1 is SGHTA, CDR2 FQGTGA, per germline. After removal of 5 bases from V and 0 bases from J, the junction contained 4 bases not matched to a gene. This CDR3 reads CASSPRQGSYNEQFF. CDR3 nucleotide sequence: TGTGCCAGCAGCCCTAGACAGGGCTCCTACAATGAGCAGTTCTTC.

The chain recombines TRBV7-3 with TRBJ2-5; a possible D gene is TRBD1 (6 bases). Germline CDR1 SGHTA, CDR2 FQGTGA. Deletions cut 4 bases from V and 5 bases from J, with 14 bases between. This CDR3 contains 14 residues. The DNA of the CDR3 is TGTGCCAGCAGCTCTACAGGGTTAGAGGAGACCCAGTACTTC. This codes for CASSSTGLEETQYF.

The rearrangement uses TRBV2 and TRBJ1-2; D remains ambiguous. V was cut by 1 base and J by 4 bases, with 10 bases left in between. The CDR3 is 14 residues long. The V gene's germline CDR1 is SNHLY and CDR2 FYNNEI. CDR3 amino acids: CASSEDRSTYGYTF. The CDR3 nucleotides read TGTGCCAGCAGTGAAGACAGAAGTACCTATGGCTACACCTTC.

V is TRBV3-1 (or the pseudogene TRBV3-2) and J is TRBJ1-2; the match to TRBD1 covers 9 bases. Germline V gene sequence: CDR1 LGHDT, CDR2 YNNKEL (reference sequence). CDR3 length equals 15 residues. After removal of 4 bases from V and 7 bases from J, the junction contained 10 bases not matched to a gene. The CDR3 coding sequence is TGTGCCAGCAGCCTCCGGGACAGGGAATCTTCTGGCTACACCTTC. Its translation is CASSLRDRESSGYTF.

In DNA, the CDR3 is TGTGCCATCAGTGCCGGGACAGAGACCTACGAGCAGTACTTC. This encodes CAISAGTETYEQYF. The chain has TRBV10-3 and TRBJ2-7, with TRBD1 matching 7 bases. CDR3 length equals 14 residues. Germline V CDR1 and CDR2: ENHRY, SYGVKD. With 4 bases clipped from V and 2 bases from J, the junction kept 5 bases outside the gene matches.

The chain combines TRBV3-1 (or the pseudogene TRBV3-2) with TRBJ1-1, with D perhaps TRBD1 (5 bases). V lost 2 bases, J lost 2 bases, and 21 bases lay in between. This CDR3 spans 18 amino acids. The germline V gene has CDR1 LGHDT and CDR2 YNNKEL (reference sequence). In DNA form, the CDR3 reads TGTGCCAGCAGCCAAAGCCTCGGGGGGAACACGAGAAACACTGAAGCTTTCTTT. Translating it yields CASSQSLGGNTRNTEAFF.

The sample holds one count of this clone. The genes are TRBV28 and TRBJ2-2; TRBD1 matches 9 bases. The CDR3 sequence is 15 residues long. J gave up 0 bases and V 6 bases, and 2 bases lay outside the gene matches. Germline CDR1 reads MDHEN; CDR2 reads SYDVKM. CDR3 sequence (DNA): TGTGCCAGCAGGACAGGGGGTTCGAACACCGGGGAGCTGTTTTTT. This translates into CASRTGGSNTGELFF. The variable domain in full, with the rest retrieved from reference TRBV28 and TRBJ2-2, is DVKVTQSSRYLVKRTGEKVFLECVQDMDHENMFWYRQDPGLGLRLIYFSYDVKMKEKGDIPEGYSVSREKKERFSLILESASTNQTSMYLCASRTGGSNTGELFFGEGSRLTVL.

The CDR3 region has the DNA TGTGCCAGCACGGCCCAGGATGGCTACACCTTC. It translates to CASTAQDGYTF. The rearrangement joins TRBV18 to TRBJ1-2, with no clear D. CDR3 length: 11 residues. Germline CDR1 and CDR2: KGHSH and LQKENI. Trimming shortened V by 8 bases and J by 6 bases, and 10 bases separated the two germline ends.

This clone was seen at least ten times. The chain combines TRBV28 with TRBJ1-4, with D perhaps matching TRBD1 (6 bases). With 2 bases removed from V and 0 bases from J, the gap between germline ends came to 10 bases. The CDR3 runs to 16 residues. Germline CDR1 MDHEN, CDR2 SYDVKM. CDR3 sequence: CASSLPGVPTNEKLFF. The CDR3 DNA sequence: TGTGCCAGCAGTTTACCAGGGGTCCCAACTAATGAAAAACTGTTTTTT.

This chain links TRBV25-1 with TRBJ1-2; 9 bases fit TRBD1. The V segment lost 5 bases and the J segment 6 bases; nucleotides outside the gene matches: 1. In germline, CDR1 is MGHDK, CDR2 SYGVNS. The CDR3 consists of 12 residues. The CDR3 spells CASSRTGDGYTF. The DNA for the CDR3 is TGTGCCAGCAGTAGGACAGGGGATGGCTACACCTTC.

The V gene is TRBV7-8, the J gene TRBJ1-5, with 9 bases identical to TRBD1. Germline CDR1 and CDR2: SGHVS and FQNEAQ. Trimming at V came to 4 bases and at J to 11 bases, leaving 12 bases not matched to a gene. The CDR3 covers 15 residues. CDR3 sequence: CASSSDRGWVGAQHF. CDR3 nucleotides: TGTGCCAGCAGCTCGGACAGGGGATGGGTGGGAGCCCAGCATTTT.

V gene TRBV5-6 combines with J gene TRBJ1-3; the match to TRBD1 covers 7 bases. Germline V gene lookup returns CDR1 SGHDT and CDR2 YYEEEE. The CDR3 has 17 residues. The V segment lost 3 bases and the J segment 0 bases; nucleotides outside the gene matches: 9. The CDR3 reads CASSSGTARASGNTIYF. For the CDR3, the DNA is TGTGCCAGCAGCTCGGGGACAGCCCGTGCCTCTGGAAACACCATATATTTT.

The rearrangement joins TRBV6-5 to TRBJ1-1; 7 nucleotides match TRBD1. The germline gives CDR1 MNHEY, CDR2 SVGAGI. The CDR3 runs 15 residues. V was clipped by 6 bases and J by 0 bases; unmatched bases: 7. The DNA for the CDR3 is TGTGCCAGCAGCTTGACAGGGAACATGAACACTGAAGCTTTCTTT. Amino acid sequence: CASSLTGNMNTEAFF.

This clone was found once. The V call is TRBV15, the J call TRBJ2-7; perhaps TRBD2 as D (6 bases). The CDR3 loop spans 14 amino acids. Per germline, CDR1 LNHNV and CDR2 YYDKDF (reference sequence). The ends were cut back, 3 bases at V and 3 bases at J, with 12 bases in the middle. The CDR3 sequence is CATSRRRGVYEQYF. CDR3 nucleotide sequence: TGTGCCACCAGCAGGCGGCGGGGAGTCTACGAGCAGTACTTC.

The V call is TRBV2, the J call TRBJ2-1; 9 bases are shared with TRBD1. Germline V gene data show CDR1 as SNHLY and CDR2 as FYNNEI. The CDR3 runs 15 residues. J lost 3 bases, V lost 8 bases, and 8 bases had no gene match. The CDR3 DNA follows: TGTGCCAGCGGGTCGGACAGGGGTATCTACAATGAGCAGTTCTTC. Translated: CASGSDRGIYNEQFF.

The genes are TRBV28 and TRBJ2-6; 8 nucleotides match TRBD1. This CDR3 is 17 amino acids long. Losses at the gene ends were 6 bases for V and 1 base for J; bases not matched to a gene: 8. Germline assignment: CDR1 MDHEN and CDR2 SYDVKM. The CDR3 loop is CASRLTGVWSGANVLTF. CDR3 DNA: TGTGCCAGCAGGTTGACAGGGGTGTGGTCTGGGGCCAACGTCCTGACTTTC.

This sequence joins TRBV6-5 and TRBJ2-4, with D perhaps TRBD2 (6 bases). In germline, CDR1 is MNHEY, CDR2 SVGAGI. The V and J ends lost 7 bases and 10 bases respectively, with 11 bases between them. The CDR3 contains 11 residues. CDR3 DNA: TGTGCCAGCAAGTCGAGCGGGATTCAGTACTTC. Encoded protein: CASKSSGIQYF.